Included here is one T cell receptor beta chain sequence, with context. Its target is not known. V trimming: 5 bases; J trimming: 10 bases; junction bases outside the gene matches: 4. The CDR3 is 11 amino acids. The germline V gene encodes CDR1 SNHLY and CDR2 FYNNEI. With a J-beta primer mix and a sample-barcoded 5' primer, a second PCR ran about 7 to 11 cycles. TCRdb called the 5' RACE reads again in MiXCR, with one record for every CDR3 protein. The sample includes about 1.4 million distinct CDR3 sequences, 59% of them seen just once. These data belong to a study of blood T cells in healthy people across ages. Study-wide background: About one barcoded beta molecule per two T cells was the capture yield of template switching.

Study observations and caveats: Per million T cells, the diversity of TCR beta decreased roughly linearly as age advanced. Diversity estimates drawn from one million T cells were deemed underestimates.

The sequenced sample consisted of blood. The genes are TRBV2 and TRBJ1-1, with 7 nucleotides matching TRBD1. The origin of this receptor is a man between 18 and 35 years old in good health. The DNA of the CDR3 is TGTGCCAGCAGTCTTGACAGGGCAGCTTTCTTT. Protein: CASSLDRAAFF.